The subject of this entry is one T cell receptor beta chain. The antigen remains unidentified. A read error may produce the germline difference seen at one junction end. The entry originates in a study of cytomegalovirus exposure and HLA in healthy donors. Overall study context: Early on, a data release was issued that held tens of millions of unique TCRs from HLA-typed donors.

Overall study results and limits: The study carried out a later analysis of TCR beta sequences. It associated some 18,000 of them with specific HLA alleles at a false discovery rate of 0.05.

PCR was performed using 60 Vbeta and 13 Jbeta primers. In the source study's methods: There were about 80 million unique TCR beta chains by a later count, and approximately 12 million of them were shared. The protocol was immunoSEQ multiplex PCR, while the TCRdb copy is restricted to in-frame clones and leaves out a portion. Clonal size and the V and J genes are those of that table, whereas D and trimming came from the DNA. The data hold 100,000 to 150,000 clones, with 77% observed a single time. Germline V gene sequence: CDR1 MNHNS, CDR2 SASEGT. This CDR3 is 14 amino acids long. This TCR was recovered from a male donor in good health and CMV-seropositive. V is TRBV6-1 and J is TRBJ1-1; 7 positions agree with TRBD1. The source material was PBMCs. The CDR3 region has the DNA TGTGCCAGCAGTGCAACAGGGGAGAACGCTGAAGCTTTCTTT. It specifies CASSATGENAEAFF.